Following are 11 T cell receptor beta chains from one sample sequenced in a study of blood T cell repertoires in COVID-19. Some clones are missing from TCRdb's copy, which holds only in-frame ones; the method was immunoSEQ multiplex PCR. The data contain 190,000 or so clones, around nine tenths of them singletons. The sequenced sample was peripheral blood. Receptors originate from a man in his 60s who had recovered from COVID-19.

This clone was seen once. The chain links TRBV6-4 to TRBJ2-3; weak D call: TRBD2 (5 bases). Trimming removed 2 bases from V and 1 base from J, with 10 bases in between. From germline, CDR1 is MRHNA and CDR2 SNTAGT. CDR3 length equals 15 residues. The CDR3 region is CASSDGKEGTDTQYF. CDR3 in DNA: TGTGCCAGCAGTGACGGGAAGGAGGGCACAGATACGCAGTATTTT.

J is TRBJ2-1 and V is TRBV3-1 (or the pseudogene TRBV3-2); 8 bases fit TRBD2. V gave up 4 bases and J gave up 9 bases; unmatched junction bases: 14. CDR3 size: 16 residues. Germline values: CDR1 LGHDT, CDR2 YNNKEL (reference sequence). CDR3 bases: TGTGCCAGCAGCCCACCAGGACTAGCCGGGAGGGGTGAGCAGTTCTTC. It is translated as CASSPPGLAGRGEQFF.

The chain carries TRBV3-1 (or the pseudogene TRBV3-2) and TRBJ2-3; D is perhaps TRBD2 (6 bases). The V gene lost 5 bases and the J gene lost 0 bases, with 18 bases spanning the gap. CDR1 is LGHDT, CDR2 YNNKEL, per germline (reference sequence). The CDR3 is 17 amino acids. In DNA, the CDR3 is TGTGCCAGCAGCGCTCGCACTAGCACTGCTAGCACAGATACGCAGTATTTT. It specifies CASSARTSTASTDTQYF.

J is TRBJ1-5 and V is TRBV5-4; D gene unclear. Germline V gene lookup returns CDR1 SGHNT and CDR2 YYREEE (reference sequence). This CDR3 spans 14 amino acids. Trimming cost V 1 base and J 2 bases, with 7 bases left between them. For the CDR3, the DNA is TGTGCCAGCAGCTTGTCCGGGGGCAATCAGCCCCAGCATTTT. It yields the protein CASSLSGGNQPQHF. Together with reference TRBV5-4 and TRBJ1-5, the CDR3 gives the full variable domain: ETGVTQSPTHLIKTRGQQVTLRCSSQSGHNTVSWYQQALGQGPQFIFQYYREEENGRGNFPPRFSGLQFPNYSSELNVNALELDDSALYLCASSLSGGNQPQHFGDGTRLSIL.

This clone has only one observation. This chain joins TRBV5-1 and TRBJ1-3; TRBD1 agrees at 10 bases. Germline CDR1 reads SGHRS; CDR2 reads YFSETQ. The V gene end was trimmed by 5 bases and the J gene end by 3 bases; junction bases not matched to a gene: 5. The CDR3 length is 15 residues. The CDR3 DNA sequence: TGCGCCAGCAGGCAGACAGGGGGCCGTGGAAACACCATATATTTT. It encodes CASRQTGGRGNTIYF.

The chain has TRBV10-3 and TRBJ2-7; D may be TRBD1 (6 bases). CDR3 size: 16 residues. The germline CDR1 and CDR2 sequences are ENHRY and SYGVKD. V lost 6 bases, J lost 6 bases, and 24 bases lay in between. The CDR3 loop reads CAIRVGGGPGGGEQYF. In DNA form, the CDR3 reads TGTGCCATCAGGGTGGGTGGGGGCCCAGGAGGAGGCGAGCAGTACTTC.

This clone was recorded once. J is TRBJ1-2 and V is TRBV28; 11 nucleotides match TRBD1. Germline CDR1 is MDHEN and CDR2 is SYDVKM. The ends lost 5 bases at V and 8 bases at J; junction bases unmatched: 16. This CDR3 contains 17 residues. CDR3 loop: CASSRGGGQGDTEGYTF. DNA for the CDR3: TGTGCCAGCAGTCGCGGCGGGGGACAGGGGGATACGGAGGGCTACACCTTC.

The chain combines TRBV9 with TRBJ1-5, with 7 bases aligning to TRBD1. This CDR3 has 15 residues. Unmatched junction bases numbered 5, after V lost 1 base and J lost 4 bases. Germline loops: CDR1 SGDLS, CDR2 YYNGEE. CDR3 in DNA: TGTGCCAGCAGCGTAACAGGGGAGGAAAATCAGCCCCAGCATTTT. It encodes CASSVTGEENQPQHF. The full variable domain, with the rest looked up from reference TRBV9 and TRBJ1-5, is DSGVTQTPKHLITATGQRVTLRCSPRSGDLSVYWYQQSLDQGLQFLIQYYNGEERAKGNILERFSAQQFPDLHSELNLSSLELGDSALYFCASSVTGEENQPQHFGDGTRLSIL.

The V call is TRBV18, the J call TRBJ1-4; a weak D match, TRBD1 (5 bases). Between the trimmed V and J ends, which lost 3 bases and 5 bases, there was a span of 13 bases. The germline gives CDR1 KGHSH, CDR2 LQKENI. The CDR3 loop spans 15 amino acids. CDR3 bases: TGTGCCAGCTCACCCCTGACTGGGGCAAATGAAAAACTGTTTTTT. This translates into CASSPLTGANEKLFF.

J is TRBJ2-1 and V is TRBV27; 7 nucleotides align to TRBD2. V gave up 5 bases and J gave up 4 bases; unmatched junction bases: 11. Germline-derived CDR1 and CDR2 are MNHEY and SMNVEV (reference sequence). The CDR3 loop spans 16 amino acids. The CDR3 spells CASSRPGASGYNEQFF. CDR3 DNA sequence: TGTGCCAGCAGTCGCCCCGGGGCTAGCGGTTACAATGAGCAGTTCTTC.

The genes are TRBV3-1 (or the pseudogene TRBV3-2) and TRBJ1-5; D is possibly TRBD1 (6 bases). The CDR3 contains 18 residues. Germline CDR1 is LGHDT and CDR2 is YNNKEL (reference sequence). Deletions cut 0 bases from V and 10 bases from J, with 25 bases between. The CDR3 nucleotides read TGTGCCAGCAGCCAAGAGGTCAAGCCTGGGACATATGTCATACCCCAGCATTTT. Translated, it gives CASSQEVKPGTYVIPQHF.